This TCR beta chain was documented in a study of blood T cell repertoires in COVID-19. On the study more broadly: The study drew acute and convalescent COVID-19 samples from the United States, Italy and Spain. PBMCs, B-cell-depleted T cells, or T cells were the source of the cDNA or gDNA that made up the material.

In the source study's methods: Nucleated cell number was recorded as an estimate derived from reference gene primer amplification. Method: immunoSEQ multiplex PCR; TCRdb's copy keeps in-frame clones and lacks some. V, J and clone size are taken as reported in that table, and D and trimming were inferred from the DNA itself. Here the sample spans 150,000 to 200,000 clones, about 86% being singletons. V gave up 5 bases and J gave up 6 bases, with 14 bases separating them. This CDR3 has 14 amino acids. CDR1 SGHAT and CDR2 FQNNGV come from the germline V gene. Sequenced input: peripheral blood. The gene calls are TRBV11-2 and TRBJ2-1; possible D gene TRBD2, 5 bases. This clonotype originated in a man aged 18 to 30 with acute or convalescent COVID-19. The CDR3 is CASSGRTFPNEQFF. The CDR3 DNA sequence: TGTGCCAGCAGCGGACGGACTTTCCCCAATGAGCAGTTCTTC. Full variable domain (rest looked up from reference TRBV11-2 and TRBJ2-1): EAGVAQSPRYKIIEKRQSVAFWCNPISGHATLYWYQQILGQGPKLLIQFQNNGVVDDSQLPKDRFSAERLKGVDSTLKIQPAKLEDSAVYLCASSGRTFPNEQFFGPGTRLTVL.